One and the same sample provided the 8 T cell receptor beta chains below, sequenced in a study of T-cell reconstitution after alpha-beta-depleted transplantation in children. Preparation of the TCRbeta library was carried out with unique molecular identifiers. TCRdb re-called the PCR reads through MiXCR, storing one row per CDR3 protein. The top ten hold roughly 35% of the sample, which has more than 200,000 distinct CDR3 sequences, 7% to 9% seen once. The sample here was PBMCs, mostly from graft donor cells, taken 360 days after TCRalphabeta/CD19-depleted stem cell transplant. These receptors were taken from a male patient under 10 years old who had a stem cell transplant for acute myeloid leukemia, so the T cells may come from the graft donor.

The V gene is TRBV25-1, the J gene TRBJ2-7; TRBD1 matches at 12 bases. The CDR3 length is 17 residues. Per germline, CDR1 MGHDK and CDR2 SYGVNS. With V trimmed by 5 bases and J by 7 bases, 15 bases remained unmatched. The CDR3 bases are TGTGCCAGCAGTCCGGAAAGTCCGGGACAGGGGGCTCGTGAGCAGTACTTC. Translation gives CASSPESPGQGAREQYF.

This clonotype came up a few times. The J gene is TRBJ1-1, the V gene TRBV12-3 or TRBV12-4; 9 positions match TRBD1. The CDR3 runs 14 residues. V shed 9 bases and J 0 bases; nucleotides not matched to a gene: 5. The DNA of the CDR3 is TGTGCCAGTGGGACAGGGTGGGTGAACACTGAAGCTTTCTTT. It yields the protein CASGTGWVNTEAFF.

The V call is TRBV7-8, the J call TRBJ2-3, with D possibly being TRBD2 (6 bases). CDR3 length: 15 residues. CDR1 and CDR2 from the germline V gene are SGHVS and FQNEAQ. The V gene lost 3 bases and the J gene lost 1 base, with 11 bases spanning the gap. The chain's CDR3 is CASSFPGLRTDTQYF. Written as DNA, the CDR3 is TGTGCCAGCAGCTTCCCGGGACTTCGCACAGATACGCAGTATTTT.

This clonotype was counted many times. The chain joins TRBV5-1 to TRBJ2-7; the match to TRBD1 covers 9 bases. The length of the CDR3 is 15 residues. From germline, CDR1 is SGHRS and CDR2 YFSETQ. V gave up 1 base and J gave up 4 bases; unmatched junction bases: 6. CDR3 loop: CASSLSGQGPYEQYF. The DNA for the CDR3 is TGCGCCAGCAGCTTGTCGGGACAGGGTCCATACGAGCAGTACTTC.

This rearrangement joins TRBV19 to TRBJ2-2; possibly TRBD1 for D (5 bases). The germline gives CDR1 LNHDA, CDR2 SQIVND (reference sequence). Deletions cut 7 bases from V and 0 bases from J, with 9 bases between. CDR3 length: 14 residues. CDR3 residues: CASTDKPNTGELFF. CDR3 nucleotides: TGTGCCAGTACGGACAAACCGAACACCGGGGAGCTGTTTTTT.

This clonotype was counted between two and nine times. The CDR3 here is CASSQDLDRRVYGYTF. DNA of the CDR3: TGCGCCAGCAGCCAAGATTTGGACAGGAGGGTCTATGGCTACACCTTC. J is TRBJ1-2 and V is TRBV4-1, with 7 bases aligning to TRBD1. Germline CDR1 reads MGHRA; CDR2 reads YSYEKL. There are 16 residues in the CDR3. The ends lost 0 bases at V and 4 bases at J; junction bases unmatched: 8.

V is TRBV5-1 and J is TRBJ1-3; unclear D gene. The CDR3 sequence is 15 residues long. Between the trimmed V and J ends, which lost 5 bases and 0 bases, there was a span of 12 bases. Germline V CDR1 and CDR2: SGHRS, YFSETQ. The CDR3 sequence: CASSSGLSSGNTIYF. In DNA, the CDR3 is TGCGCCAGCAGTTCTGGGCTGAGCTCTGGAAACACCATATATTTT.

This clonotype was seen at least ten times. The rearrangement uses TRBV5-8 and TRBJ2-1; 11 bases match TRBD2. Germline V gives CDR1 SGHTS, CDR2 YDEGEE. The CDR3 loop spans 16 amino acids. Germline trimming cut 0 bases from V and 9 bases from J; bases unmatched to any gene: 8. CDR3 sequence reads: CASSLALAGGASEQFF. The CDR3 DNA reads as TGTGCCAGCAGCTTGGCGTTAGCGGGGGGGGCGTCTGAGCAGTTCTTC.